The rows below give T cell receptor beta chains drawn from one sample of a study of CD4 T cells in relation to SARS-CoV-2 and coronaviruses. Their recognized antigens are unknown. The protocol was immunoSEQ multiplex PCR, while the TCRdb copy is restricted to in-frame clones and leaves out a portion. Of more than 20,000 clones listed, roughly 72% are singletons. The source material was CD4+ T cells from PBMCs, cultured in vitro. The receptors come from a human donor in good health. CDR3s include the opening cysteine and the closing phenylalanine or tryptophan. D genes are given only for firm matches.

len: 16; v_gene: TRBV19; j_gene: TRBJ1-5; d_gene: .; CDR3aa: CASSINWGQINQPQHF
len: 16; v_gene: TRBV6-2/TRBV6-3; j_gene: TRBJ2-7; d_gene: TRBD1; CDR3aa: CASSYSTGGNSYEQYF
len: 15; v_gene: TRBV19; j_gene: TRBJ1-5; d_gene: TRBD1; CDR3aa: CASTDRGHSNQPQHF
len: 14; v_gene: TRBV7-2; j_gene: TRBJ1-1; d_gene: .; CDR3aa: CASSLNRQNTEAFF
len: 14; v_gene: TRBV24-1; j_gene: TRBJ2-3; d_gene: .; CDR3aa: CATSEGQAADTQYF
len: 14; v_gene: TRBV7-2; j_gene: TRBJ1-2; d_gene: .; CDR3aa: CASSSRDLLGGYTF
len: 14; v_gene: TRBV5-1; j_gene: TRBJ1-2; d_gene: TRBD1; CDR3aa: CASSLEGQDYGYTF
len: 16; v_gene: TRBV5-1; j_gene: TRBJ1-5; d_gene: .; CDR3aa: CASSLTGSGSNQPQHF
len: 14; v_gene: TRBV30; j_gene: TRBJ2-7; d_gene: TRBD2; CDR3aa: CAWSPGTSGYEQYF
len: 15; v_gene: TRBV5-4; j_gene: TRBJ1-2; d_gene: TRBD1; CDR3aa: CASSEGQGRDQGYTF
len: 13; v_gene: TRBV6-6; j_gene: TRBJ1-5; d_gene: TRBD1; CDR3aa: CASSVDRVGPQHF
len: 15; v_gene: TRBV3-1/TRBV3-2; j_gene: TRBJ2-3; d_gene: TRBD1; CDR3aa: CASTLGTGRTDTQYF
len: 16; v_gene: TRBV19; j_gene: TRBJ2-1; d_gene: .; CDR3aa: CASSMGYLRTYNEQFF
len: 12; v_gene: TRBV3-1/TRBV3-2; j_gene: TRBJ1-1; d_gene: .; CDR3aa: CASSPRGVEAFF
len: 13; v_gene: TRBV19; j_gene: TRBJ1-2; d_gene: .; CDR3aa: CASNSPGLYGYTF
len: 15; v_gene: TRBV3-1/TRBV3-2; j_gene: TRBJ1-2; d_gene: .; CDR3aa: CASSQGQGRNYGYTF
len: 15; v_gene: TRBV5-1; j_gene: TRBJ1-1; d_gene: .; CDR3aa: CASSPRASENTEAFF
len: 14; v_gene: TRBV7-2; j_gene: TRBJ2-1; d_gene: .; CDR3aa: CASSFWDINNEQFF
len: 14; v_gene: TRBV9; j_gene: TRBJ2-1; d_gene: TRBD2; CDR3aa: CASSVAGSGREQFF
len: 14; v_gene: TRBV19; j_gene: TRBJ1-4; d_gene: .; CDR3aa: CASSNRVTNEKLFF
len: 18; v_gene: TRBV7-9; j_gene: TRBJ1-3; d_gene: .; CDR3aa: CASSPTTTGPVSGNTIYF
len: 16; v_gene: TRBV4-2; j_gene: TRBJ2-5; d_gene: .; CDR3aa: CASRRGGGVRQETQYF
len: 16; v_gene: TRBV10-3; j_gene: TRBJ1-4; d_gene: .; CDR3aa: CAISPTVFATNEKLFF
len: 16; v_gene: TRBV5-1; j_gene: TRBJ2-7; d_gene: TRBD1; CDR3aa: CASSARPGQEPYEQYF
len: 16; v_gene: TRBV2; j_gene: TRBJ2-5; d_gene: TRBD2; CDR3aa: CASDEGLAQIGETQYF
len: 15; v_gene: TRBV7-2; j_gene: TRBJ2-1; d_gene: .; CDR3aa: CASSLMGTGLAEQFF
len: 16; v_gene: TRBV6-2/TRBV6-3; j_gene: TRBJ2-1; d_gene: TRBD2; CDR3aa: CASSPSPGLAGGSKFF
len: 16; v_gene: TRBV13; j_gene: TRBJ2-5; d_gene: .; CDR3aa: CASSFRKAAGEETQYF
len: 17; v_gene: TRBV9; j_gene: TRBJ2-2; d_gene: TRBD2; CDR3aa: CASSTITSGRAAGELFF
len: 13; v_gene: TRBV11-2; j_gene: TRBJ1-2; d_gene: TRBD1; CDR3aa: CASSPGQGLGYTF
len: 15; v_gene: TRBV7-6; j_gene: TRBJ2-2; d_gene: .; CDR3aa: CASSRVGSFHGELFF
len: 16; v_gene: TRBV7-2; j_gene: TRBJ2-5; d_gene: TRBD2; CDR3aa: CASSSGTSGSRETQYF
len: 14; v_gene: TRBV7-9; j_gene: TRBJ1-1; d_gene: .; CDR3aa: CASSLPRGGSEAFF
len: 14; v_gene: TRBV19; j_gene: TRBJ2-7; d_gene: .; CDR3aa: CASSLGSDSYEQYF
len: 15; v_gene: TRBV3-1/TRBV3-2; j_gene: TRBJ2-1; d_gene: .; CDR3aa: CASSPTVGSYNEQFF
len: 14; v_gene: TRBV10-1; j_gene: TRBJ2-7; d_gene: .; CDR3aa: CATPIRDWDYEQYF
len: 15; v_gene: TRBV4-3; j_gene: TRBJ1-6; d_gene: TRBD1; CDR3aa: CASSHADRGNSPLHF
len: 15; v_gene: TRBV6-5; j_gene: TRBJ2-3; d_gene: .; CDR3aa: CASSSQGIVGDTQYF
len: 15; v_gene: TRBV14; j_gene: TRBJ1-3; d_gene: .; CDR3aa: CASSQGASSGNTIYF
len: 15; v_gene: TRBV7-2; j_gene: TRBJ2-7; d_gene: .; CDR3aa: CASSLAGGLQYEQYF
len: 16; v_gene: TRBV20-1; j_gene: TRBJ2-7; d_gene: TRBD2; CDR3aa: CSASDPSLAGAYEQYF
len: 14; v_gene: TRBV19; j_gene: TRBJ2-5; d_gene: .; CDR3aa: CASSIDAGRETQYF
len: 12; v_gene: TRBV7-9; j_gene: TRBJ1-3; d_gene: .; CDR3aa: CASSTSAGVIYF
len: 13; v_gene: TRBV7-9; j_gene: TRBJ1-2; d_gene: .; CDR3aa: CASSLAMVDGYTF
len: 15; v_gene: TRBV19; j_gene: TRBJ2-1; d_gene: TRBD2; CDR3aa: CASSPGLAGYNEQFF
len: 15; v_gene: TRBV7-2; j_gene: TRBJ1-2; d_gene: TRBD1; CDR3aa: CASSLEGGTGLGYTF
len: 15; v_gene: TRBV24-1; j_gene: TRBJ2-5; d_gene: TRBD1; CDR3aa: CATSDRKTGEETQYF
len: 15; v_gene: TRBV7-9; j_gene: TRBJ2-5; d_gene: .; CDR3aa: CASRSGTGSQETQYF
len: 15; v_gene: TRBV6-2/TRBV6-3; j_gene: TRBJ2-7; d_gene: .; CDR3aa: CASSTPGEAPYEQYF
len: 14; v_gene: TRBV5-1; j_gene: TRBJ1-3; d_gene: .; CDR3aa: CASSPGDSGNTIYF
len: 13; v_gene: TRBV11-2; j_gene: TRBJ1-1; d_gene: TRBD1; CDR3aa: CASRWSWDRGTFF
len: 13; v_gene: TRBV10-3; j_gene: TRBJ1-2; d_gene: .; CDR3aa: CAITGRRNYGYTF
len: 14; v_gene: TRBV3-1/TRBV3-2; j_gene: TRBJ1-2; d_gene: .; CDR3aa: CASSQVGGVGGYTF
len: 15; v_gene: TRBV4-1; j_gene: TRBJ1-4; d_gene: .; CDR3aa: CASSPGTVGGEKLFF
len: 18; v_gene: TRBV4-1; j_gene: TRBJ2-2; d_gene: TRBD1; CDR3aa: CASSQELGYRGDTGELFF
len: 17; v_gene: TRBV5-8; j_gene: TRBJ2-1; d_gene: TRBD2; CDR3aa: CASSSAVASGFYNEQFF
len: 14; v_gene: TRBV5-4; j_gene: TRBJ2-7; d_gene: TRBD1; CDR3aa: CASSRDSNSYEQYF
len: 16; v_gene: TRBV9; j_gene: TRBJ2-6; d_gene: .; CDR3aa: CASSVGVGSGANVLTF
len: 13; v_gene: TRBV6-1; j_gene: TRBJ1-2; d_gene: .; CDR3aa: CASSEQTSRSYTF
len: 15; v_gene: TRBV11-3; j_gene: TRBJ2-3; d_gene: TRBD1; CDR3aa: CASSSGTGGRHTQYF